This T cell receptor beta chain appears in the sequencing data of a study of blood T cell repertoires in COVID-19. The repertoire was sequenced with immunoSEQ multiplex PCR; TCRdb's copy has only in-frame clones and lacks some. The table lists almost 350,000 clones, around nine tenths of them singletons. With 3 bases clipped from V and 3 bases from J, the junction kept 17 bases outside the gene matches. The CDR3 has 19 amino acids. CDR1 and CDR2 from the germline V gene are SGDLS and YYNGEE. The specimen was PBMCs or T cells enriched from blood (not recorded which). The origin of this receptor is a woman in her thirties who had been exposed to COVID-19. This rearrangement joins TRBV9 to TRBJ2-2, with 7 bases fitting TRBD2. This CDR3 reads CASSGPRLAGRTDTGELFF. The CDR3 DNA sequence: TGTGCCAGCAGCGGCCCCCGACTAGCCGGCCGAACGGACACCGGGGAGCTGTTTTTT.